Sequencing of this T cell receptor (beta chain) was carried out in a study of cytotoxic CD8 clonotypes in ibrutinib-treated CLL. The CDR3 has 14 amino acids. V was pared by 7 bases and J by 0 bases, with 12 bases between. The germline gives CDR1 SEHNR, CDR2 FQNEAQ (reference sequence). Findings and limits, study-wide: Stable or contracted on treatment, public clonotypes were also uncommon.

Of note for this clone: The antigen is not known.

Investigators sought sequencing depths of between 1 in 200,000 and 1 in 1 million T cells. Assay: immunoSEQ multiplex PCR; the TCRdb copy retains only in-frame clones and omits some. The sample has around 70,000 clones, 68% seen once; the top ten hold around 5.8%. This receptor was obtained from a human donor with chronic lymphocytic leukemia. The rearrangement joins TRBV7-9 to TRBJ1-1, with D tentatively TRBD1 (5 bases). The sample here was PBMCs, taken after 12 months of ibrutinib treatment. The CDR3 bases are TGTGCCAGCACCCTGGACAACGTGAACACTGAAGCTTTCTTT. Encoded protein: CASTLDNVNTEAFF.